This T cell receptor beta chain was recorded in a study of blood T cells in healthy people across ages. Then a second PCR, running about 7 to 11 cycles, was carried out with a sample-barcoded 5' primer and a J-beta primer mix. TCRdb called the 5' RACE reads again in MiXCR, with one record for every CDR3 protein. The sample lists about a million distinct CDR3 sequences; approximately 49% were seen once. V was pared by 4 bases and J by 3 bases, with 7 bases between. Germline assignment: CDR1 MGHDK and CDR2 SYGVNS. The CDR3 loop spans 12 amino acids. Sequenced sample: blood. This TCR was recovered from a young man in good health. V usage is TRBV25-1 and J usage is TRBJ2-7, with D perhaps TRBD1 or TRBD2 (5 bases each). In DNA form, the CDR3 reads TGTGCCAGCAGTGGGGGGATCTACGAGCAGTACTTC. It encodes CASSGGIYEQYF.